The 30 T cell receptor beta chains given below trace back to one sample, sequenced in a study of blood T cell repertoires in COVID-19. Measured with immunoSEQ multiplex PCR; TCRdb has only the in-frame clones, and not every one. Among about 220,000 clones listed, around 83% were seen once. The source material was peripheral blood. The receptors were gathered from a man in his fifties or sixties with active or convalescent COVID-19.

The chain joins TRBV3-1 (or the pseudogene TRBV3-2) to TRBJ2-1; 7 bases match TRBD2. Germline lookup yields CDR1 LGHDT and CDR2 YNNKEL (reference sequence). This CDR3 has 17 amino acids. The ends lost 2 bases at V and 1 base at J; junction bases unmatched: 8. The CDR3 region has the DNA TGTGCCAGCAGCCAAACTGCAGGGAGGGAATCCTACAATGAGCAGTTCTTC. The encoded protein is CASSQTAGRESYNEQFF.

V usage is TRBV9 and J usage is TRBJ1-1, with a weak D call TRBD1 (5 bases). V was clipped by 4 bases and J by 1 base, with 14 bases between them. Germline assignment: CDR1 SGDLS and CDR2 YYNGEE. CDR3 length: 15 residues. The CDR3 DNA is TGTGCCAGCAGCAAAACGGGGGTAGGGAACACTGAAGCTTTCTTT. This codes for CASSKTGVGNTEAFF.

The J gene is TRBJ2-1, the V gene TRBV24-1; 14 nucleotides agree with TRBD2. This CDR3 contains 17 residues. Germline V gene lookup returns CDR1 KGHDR and CDR2 SFDVKD. The J segment lost 5 bases and the V segment lost 6 bases, leaving 8 bases of the junction unmatched. CDR3 bases: TGTGCCACCAGTCCGGGACTAGCGGGAGTTGTCGACAATGAGCAGTTCTTC. This codes for CATSPGLAGVVDNEQFF.

This clone occurred once. The rearrangement uses TRBV7-3 and TRBJ2-3; 7 bases are a match to TRBD2. V gave up 3 bases and J gave up 2 bases; unmatched junction bases: 5. The CDR3 consists of 15 residues. Germline values: CDR1 SGHTA, CDR2 FQGTGA. CDR3 protein: CASSLMGLNTDTQYF. CDR3 DNA: TGTGCCAGCAGCTTGATGGGACTAAACACAGATACGCAGTATTTT.

The chain uses TRBV19 and TRBJ2-1; 10 positions agree with TRBD1. Germline assignment: CDR1 LNHDA and CDR2 SQIVND (reference sequence). Trimming at V came to 4 bases and at J to 7 bases, leaving 1 base not matched to a gene. The CDR3 has 13 residues. The CDR3 spells CASSRTGGNEQFF. In DNA, the CDR3 is TGTGCCAGTAGTAGGACAGGGGGGAATGAGCAGTTCTTC.

This chain connects TRBV5-1 to TRBJ2-5; possible D gene TRBD2, 6 bases. The CDR3 loop spans 16 amino acids. Deletions cut 0 bases from V and 0 bases from J, with 12 bases between. Germline V gene lookup returns CDR1 SGHRS and CDR2 YFSETQ. CDR3 region: CASSLGRVGDQETQYF. CDR3 nucleotide sequence: TGCGCCAGCAGCTTGGGGAGGGTAGGGGACCAAGAGACCCAGTACTTC.

This clone was recorded once. The chain is built from TRBV6-5 and TRBJ1-4, with 8 bases identical to TRBD1. Germline V CDR1 and CDR2: MNHEY, SVGAGI. V shed 5 bases, J shed 10 bases, and the junction held 12 bases outside the gene matches. The CDR3 covers 15 residues. CDR3 sequence: CASSRHQGARGKLFF. CDR3 in DNA: TGTGCCAGCAGTCGACACCAGGGGGCGCGGGGAAAACTGTTTTTT.

The chain joins TRBV4-3 to TRBJ1-5; the match to TRBD1 covers 7 bases. Germline V gives CDR1 LGHNA, CDR2 YSLEER. The CDR3 sequence is 16 residues long. With V trimmed by 0 bases and J by 9 bases, 11 bases remained unmatched. CDR3: CASSQDRDRRLGPQHF. The CDR3, as DNA: TGCGCCAGCAGCCAAGATAGGGACAGACGCTTGGGGCCCCAGCATTTT.

This chain uses TRBV28 with TRBJ2-2, with D perhaps matching TRBD2 (5 bases). This CDR3 has 13 residues. Trimming removed 5 bases from V and 6 bases from J, with 10 bases in between. CDR1 MDHEN and CDR2 SYDVKM come from the germline V gene. The CDR3 coding sequence is TGTGCCAGCAGTCCCCCGAGGGCCGGGGAGCTGTTTTTT. Its translation is CASSPPRAGELFF.

This chain joins TRBV11-3 and TRBJ2-2, with D possibly matching TRBD1 (5 bases). Trimming pared 5 bases from V and 4 bases from J, leaving 11 bases between. The CDR3 sequence is 14 residues long. CDR1 and CDR2 from the germline V gene are SGHNT and YENEEA. CDR3 sequence: CASSLRQTTGELFF. The CDR3 nucleotides read TGTGCCAGCAGCCTCCGACAGACCACCGGGGAGCTGTTTTTT.

V usage is TRBV3-1 (or the pseudogene TRBV3-2) and J usage is TRBJ2-2; 8 positions match TRBD1. Germline-derived CDR1 and CDR2 are LGHDT and YNNKEL (reference sequence). The CDR3 is 14 residues long. The J segment lost 7 bases and the V segment lost 3 bases, leaving 4 bases of the junction unmatched. CDR3 amino acids: CASSQTGAGGELFF. CDR3 DNA: TGTGCCAGCAGCCAGACAGGGGCGGGCGGGGAGCTGTTTTTT.

The chain employs TRBV5-8 and TRBJ1-5; D unclear. Germline CDR1 reads SGHTS; CDR2 reads YDEGEE. The CDR3 length is 13 residues. The V end was cut by 0 bases, the J end by 3 bases, with 4 bases between. CDR3 residues: CASSLAHNQPQHF. CDR3 nucleotides: TGTGCCAGCAGCTTGGCCCACAATCAGCCCCAGCATTTT. The full variable domain, in which reference TRBV5-8 and TRBJ1-5 provide the parts outside the CDR3, is EAGVTQSPTHLIKTRGQQATLRCSPISGHTSVYWYQQALGLGLQFLLWYDEGEERNRGNFPPRFSGRQFPNYSSELNVNALELEDSALYLCASSLAHNQPQHFGDGTRLSIL.

The chain uses TRBV9 and TRBJ2-5, with 12 positions matching TRBD2. Germline assignment: CDR1 SGDLS and CDR2 YYNGEE. The CDR3 extends over 15 amino acids. J was trimmed by 2 bases and V by 5 bases; bases with no gene match: 4. CDR3 nucleotide sequence: TGTGCCAGCAGTGCTGGACTAGCGGGACAAGAGACCCAGTACTTC. Translating gives CASSAGLAGQETQYF. Based on the CDR3 plus reference TRBV9 and TRBJ2-5, the full variable domain is DSGVTQTPKHLITATGQRVTLRCSPRSGDLSVYWYQQSLDQGLQFLIQYYNGEERAKGNILERFSAQQFPDLHSELNLSSLELGDSALYFCASSAGLAGQETQYFGPGTRLLVL.

The chain carries TRBV20-1 and TRBJ1-6; 9 nucleotides match TRBD1. This CDR3 contains 13 residues. Germline trimming cut 3 bases from V and 9 bases from J; bases unmatched to any gene: 3. Looked up from germline, CDR1 is DFQATT and CDR2 is SNEGSKA (reference sequence). In DNA, the CDR3 is TGCAGTGCTAGTCGGACAGGGGTTTCACCCCTCCACTTT. This sequence encodes CSASRTGVSPLHF.

The genes are TRBV3-1 (or the pseudogene TRBV3-2) and TRBJ2-5; TRBD1 aligns across 7 bases. This CDR3 has 14 amino acids. The germline V gene encodes CDR1 LGHDT and CDR2 YNNKEL (reference sequence). Trimming at V came to 1 base and at J to 5 bases, leaving 4 bases not matched to a gene. The DNA for the CDR3 is TGTGCCAGCAGCCAAGCCACAGGGGAGGAGACCCAGTACTTC. The encoded protein is CASSQATGEETQYF.

The CDR3: CASSPPLRSNYGYTF. The CDR3 nucleotides are TGTGCCAGCAGCCCACCCCTGAGAAGTAACTATGGCTACACCTTC. This chain links TRBV28 with TRBJ1-2; D unclear. The CDR3 runs to 15 residues. Germline lookup yields CDR1 MDHEN and CDR2 SYDVKM. Trimming stripped 6 bases from V and 1 base from J, with 15 bases between.

The chain uses TRBV23-1 and TRBJ2-7; maybe TRBD1 (6 bases). TRBV23-1 qualifies as an ORF whose function is uncertain. Trimming took off 2 bases at V and 3 bases at J, with 11 bases between the two ends. The CDR3 totals 14 residues. Here the CDR3 DNA reads TGCGCCAGCAGTCAAGCGGACAGCCTCTACGAGCAGTACTTC. It codes for CASSQADSLYEQYF.

V usage is TRBV13 and J usage is TRBJ1-2; D is possibly TRBD1 (6 bases). CDR1 PRHDT and CDR2 FYEKMQ come from the germline V gene (reference sequence). The V end lost 2 bases, the J end lost 5 bases, and 21 bases lay between the germline ends. The CDR3 consists of 17 residues. CDR3 DNA sequence: TGTGCCAGCAGCTTACGATTGGAGTGGACAGAGAGGTATGGCTACACCTTC. Amino acids: CASSLRLEWTERYGYTF.

The chain joins TRBV7-3 to TRBJ2-1; a possible D gene is TRBD1 (6 bases). CDR1 and CDR2 from the germline V gene are SGHTA and FQGTGA. The CDR3 sequence is 13 residues long. The V gene lost 5 bases and the J gene lost 6 bases, with 11 bases spanning the gap. In nucleotides, the CDR3 is TGTGCCAGCAGCCCCTCGACAGGCAATGAGCAGTTCTTC. It translates to CASSPSTGNEQFF.

V usage is TRBV6-5 and J usage is TRBJ1-4; no firm D call. CDR1 and CDR2 from the germline V gene are MNHEY and SVGAGI. The germline V and J ends were trimmed by 6 bases and 6 bases, with 17 bases remaining between them. The CDR3 covers 15 residues. CDR3 nucleotide sequence: TGTGCCAGCAGCCTAACCGAGTGGGCCTATGAAAAACTGTTTTTT. Translated, it gives CASSLTEWAYEKLFF.

The chain recombines TRBV5-1 with TRBJ2-2; D unclear. V was clipped by 1 base and J by 0 bases, with 7 bases between them. The CDR3 spans 15 residues. Germline CDR1 reads SGHRS; CDR2 reads YFSETQ. The CDR3 loop reads CASSLLHPNTGELFF. DNA of the CDR3: TGCGCCAGCAGCTTGTTACACCCGAACACCGGGGAGCTGTTTTTT.

The chain carries TRBV11-3 and TRBJ2-3, with D tentatively TRBD1 (5 bases). Germline-derived CDR1 and CDR2 are SGHNT and YENEEA. The CDR3 consists of 12 residues. V was cut by 8 bases and J by 10 bases, with 16 bases left in between. CDR3 nucleotides: TGTGCCAGCGGTATAAAGTGGGGCCCGCAGTATTTT. It codes for CASGIKWGPQYF.

This chain uses TRBV15 with TRBJ1-4, with D possibly matching TRBD1 (6 bases). V was trimmed by 5 bases and J by 5 bases, leaving 18 bases between them. Germline assignment: CDR1 LNHNV and CDR2 YYDKDF (reference sequence). This CDR3 contains 16 residues. CDR3 nucleotide sequence: TGTGCCACCAGCCAACTGACAGGACGAGAGAATGAAAAACTGTTTTTT. Translation: CATSQLTGRENEKLFF.

The gene calls are TRBV6-5 and TRBJ2-1; D unresolved. Germline CDR1 and CDR2: MNHEY and SVGAGI. V dropped 5 bases and J dropped 0 bases, with 11 bases sitting between them. The CDR3 contains 15 residues. CDR3 residues: CASSTQLHSYNEQFF. For the CDR3, the DNA is TGTGCCAGCAGTACTCAATTGCACTCCTACAATGAGCAGTTCTTC.

This sequence joins TRBV2 and TRBJ2-5; 7 nucleotides align to TRBD1. Germline V gives CDR1 SNHLY, CDR2 FYNNEI. This CDR3 has 11 amino acids. Trimming removed 6 bases from V and 6 bases from J; junction bases left unmatched: 1. The CDR3 DNA reads as TGTGCCAGCAGGGGACAGAAGACCCAGTACTTC. Its translation: CASRGQKTQYF.

The V and J genes are TRBV27 and TRBJ1-6, with 10 bases lining up with TRBD1. Germline CDR1 and CDR2: MNHEY and SMNVEV (reference sequence). The CDR3 is made up of 14 amino acids. The trim removed 5 bases at V and 10 bases at J, leaving 5 bases unmatched. The CDR3 DNA reads as TGTGCCAGCAGTCATGACAGGGGGCACTCACCCCTCCACTTT. Encoded protein: CASSHDRGHSPLHF.

To note about this clone: Other nucleotide sequences from this sample produce the same CDR3. This chain uses TRBV28 with TRBJ1-2; D possibly corresponds to TRBD1 (6 bases). Germline V lookup: CDR1 MDHEN, CDR2 SYDVKM. This CDR3 has 13 residues. The V gene lost 3 bases and the J gene lost 4 bases, with 9 bases spanning the gap. In nucleotides, the CDR3 is TGTGCCAGCAGTTTTCAGGGGACCTATGGCTACACCTTC. Its protein is CASSFQGTYGYTF.

V gene TRBV6-5 combines with J gene TRBJ2-1, with D possibly TRBD2 on 7 matching bases. Germline V gene lookup returns CDR1 MNHEY and CDR2 SVGAGI. The CDR3 is 15 residues long. V was cut by 3 bases and J by 4 bases, with 13 bases left in between. As DNA, the CDR3 is TGTGCCAGCAGTTATGAGGGGGGGGGATACAATGAGCAGTTCTTC. Protein sequence: CASSYEGGGYNEQFF.

V and J are TRBV6-2 or TRBV6-3 and TRBJ2-7; maybe TRBD2 (5 bases). The CDR3 is 15 residues long. Germline loops: CDR1 MNHEY, CDR2 SVGEGT. The V gene lost 2 bases and the J gene lost 3 bases, with 14 bases spanning the gap. The CDR3 sequence: CASSYRGRKVYEQYF. DNA of the CDR3: TGTGCCAGCAGTTACCGAGGGCGGAAGGTCTACGAGCAGTACTTC.

The chain combines TRBV6-5 with TRBJ2-3; the D is unclear. This CDR3 is built from 15 residues. CDR1 is MNHEY, CDR2 SVGAGI, per germline. With 2 bases removed from V and 0 bases from J, the gap between germline ends came to 9 bases. CDR3 in DNA: TGTGCCAGCAGTTACACCCAGACAAGCACAGATACGCAGTATTTT. Translation: CASSYTQTSTDTQYF.